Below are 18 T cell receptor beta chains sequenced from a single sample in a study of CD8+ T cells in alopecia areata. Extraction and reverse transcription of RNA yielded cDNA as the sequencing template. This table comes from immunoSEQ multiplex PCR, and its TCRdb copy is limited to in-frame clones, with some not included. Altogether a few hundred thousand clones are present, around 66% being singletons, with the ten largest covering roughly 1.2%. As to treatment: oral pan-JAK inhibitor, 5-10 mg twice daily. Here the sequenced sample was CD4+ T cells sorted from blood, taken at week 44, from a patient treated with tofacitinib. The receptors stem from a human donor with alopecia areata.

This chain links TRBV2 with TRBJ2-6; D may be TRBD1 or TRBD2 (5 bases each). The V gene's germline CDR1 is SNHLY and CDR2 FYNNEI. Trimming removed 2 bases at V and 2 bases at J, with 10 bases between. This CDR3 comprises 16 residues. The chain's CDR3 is CASSEMVGAGANVLTF. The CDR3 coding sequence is TGTGCCAGCAGTGAAATGGTGGGGGCTGGGGCCAACGTCCTGACTTTC.

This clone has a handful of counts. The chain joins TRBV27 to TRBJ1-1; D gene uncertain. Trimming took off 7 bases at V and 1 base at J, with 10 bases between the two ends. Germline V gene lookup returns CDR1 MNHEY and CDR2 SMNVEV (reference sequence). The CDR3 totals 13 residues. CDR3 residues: CASTRRGNTEAFF. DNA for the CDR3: TGTGCCAGCACCCGACGCGGGAACACTGAAGCTTTCTTT.

CDR3 DNA: TGTGCCAGCAGCTTAGAGGGCAGGGGGCGAGGCTACACCTTC. It yields the protein CASSLEGRGRGYTF. V is TRBV7-2 and J is TRBJ1-2; 8 bases align to TRBD1. The germline V gene has CDR1 SGHTA and CDR2 FQGNSA. CDR3 length: 14 residues. With 1 base clipped from V and 8 bases from J, the junction kept 6 bases outside the gene matches.

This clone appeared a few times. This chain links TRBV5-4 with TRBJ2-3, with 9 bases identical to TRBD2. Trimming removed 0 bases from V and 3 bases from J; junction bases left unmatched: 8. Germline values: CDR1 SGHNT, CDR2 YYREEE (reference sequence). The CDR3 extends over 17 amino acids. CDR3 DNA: TGTGCCAGCAGCTTGGCCGGAGCGGGGGGCAGAACAGATACGCAGTATTTT. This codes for CASSLAGAGGRTDTQYF.

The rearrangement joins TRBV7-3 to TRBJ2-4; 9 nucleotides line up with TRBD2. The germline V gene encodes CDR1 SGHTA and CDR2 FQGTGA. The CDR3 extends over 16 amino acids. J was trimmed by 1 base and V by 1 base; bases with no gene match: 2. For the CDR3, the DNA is TGTGCCAGCAGCTTAAGTAGCGGGGGTGCCAAAAACATTCAGTACTTC. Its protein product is CASSLSSGGAKNIQYF.

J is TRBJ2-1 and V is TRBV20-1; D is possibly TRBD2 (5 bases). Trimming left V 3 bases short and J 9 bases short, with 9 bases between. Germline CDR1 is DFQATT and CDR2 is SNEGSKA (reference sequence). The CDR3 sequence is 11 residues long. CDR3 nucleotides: TGCAGTGCTAGTCGGGGTTTTGAGCAGTTCTTC. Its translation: CSASRGFEQFF.

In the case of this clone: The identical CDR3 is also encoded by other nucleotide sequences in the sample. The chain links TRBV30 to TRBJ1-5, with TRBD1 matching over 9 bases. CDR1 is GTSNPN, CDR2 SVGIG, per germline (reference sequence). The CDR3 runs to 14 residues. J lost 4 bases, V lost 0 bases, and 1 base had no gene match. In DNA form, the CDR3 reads TGTGCCTGGAGTGTAGGGACAGGGAATCAGCCCCAGCATTTT. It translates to CAWSVGTGNQPQHF.

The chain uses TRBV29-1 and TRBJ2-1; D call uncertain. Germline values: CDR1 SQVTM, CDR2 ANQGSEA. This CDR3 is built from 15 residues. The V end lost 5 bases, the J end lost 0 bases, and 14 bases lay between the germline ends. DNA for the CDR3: TGCAGCGTTAGCCATACGGACGTCTCCTACAATGAGCAGTTCTTC. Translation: CSVSHTDVSYNEQFF.

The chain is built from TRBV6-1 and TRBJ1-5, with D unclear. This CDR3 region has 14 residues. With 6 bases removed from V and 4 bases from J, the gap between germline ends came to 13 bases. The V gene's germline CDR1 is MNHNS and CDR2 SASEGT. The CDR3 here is CASRVDKTNQPQHF. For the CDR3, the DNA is TGTGCCAGCAGGGTTGACAAAACTAATCAGCCCCAGCATTTT.

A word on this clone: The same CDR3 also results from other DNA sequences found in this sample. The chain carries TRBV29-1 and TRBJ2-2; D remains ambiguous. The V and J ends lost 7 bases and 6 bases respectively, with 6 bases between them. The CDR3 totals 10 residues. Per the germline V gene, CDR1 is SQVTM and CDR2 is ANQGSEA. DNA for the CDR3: TGCAGCGCTGGGTCCGGGGAGCTGTTTTTT. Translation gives CSAGSGELFF.

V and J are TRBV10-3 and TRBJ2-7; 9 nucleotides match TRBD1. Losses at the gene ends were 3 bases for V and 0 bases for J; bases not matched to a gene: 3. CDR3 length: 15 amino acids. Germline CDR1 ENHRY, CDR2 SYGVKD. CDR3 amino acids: CAISDLGQGSYEQYF. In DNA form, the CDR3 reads TGTGCCATCAGTGATCTGGGACAGGGCTCCTACGAGCAGTACTTC.

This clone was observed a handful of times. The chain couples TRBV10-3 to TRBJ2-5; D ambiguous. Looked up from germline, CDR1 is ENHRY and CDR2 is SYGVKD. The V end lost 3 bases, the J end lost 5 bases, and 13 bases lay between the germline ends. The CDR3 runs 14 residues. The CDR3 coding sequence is TGTGCCATCAGTGAAGACCCCAGGATGGAGACCCAGTACTTC. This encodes CAISEDPRMETQYF.

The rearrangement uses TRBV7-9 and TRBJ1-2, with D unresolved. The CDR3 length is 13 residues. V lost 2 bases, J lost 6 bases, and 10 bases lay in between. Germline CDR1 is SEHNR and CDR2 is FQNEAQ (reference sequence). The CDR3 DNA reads TGTGCCAGCAGCTTATCGGGAGGAGATGGCTACACCTTC. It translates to CASSLSGGDGYTF.

The CDR3, as DNA: TGTGCCAGCAGCGTCGAGTCTAACTATGGCTACACCTTC. Translation: CASSVESNYGYTF. V gene TRBV9 combines with J gene TRBJ1-2; D is uncertain. This CDR3 contains 13 residues. Looked up from germline, CDR1 is SGDLS and CDR2 is YYNGEE. Trimming removed 2 bases from V and 0 bases from J, with 5 bases in between.

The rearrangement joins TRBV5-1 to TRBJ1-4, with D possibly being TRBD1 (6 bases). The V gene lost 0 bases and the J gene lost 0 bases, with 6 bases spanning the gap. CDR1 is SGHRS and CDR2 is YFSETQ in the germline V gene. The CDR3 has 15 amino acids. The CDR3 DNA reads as TGCGCCAGCAGCTTGGAGGGGGCAACTAATGAAAAACTGTTTTTT. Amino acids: CASSLEGATNEKLFF.

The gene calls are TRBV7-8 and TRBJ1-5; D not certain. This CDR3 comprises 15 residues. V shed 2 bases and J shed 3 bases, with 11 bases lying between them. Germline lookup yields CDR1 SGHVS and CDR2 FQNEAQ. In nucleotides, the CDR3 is TGTGCCAGCAGCTTATTCCGCGGGAACAATCAGCCCCAGCATTTT. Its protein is CASSLFRGNNQPQHF.

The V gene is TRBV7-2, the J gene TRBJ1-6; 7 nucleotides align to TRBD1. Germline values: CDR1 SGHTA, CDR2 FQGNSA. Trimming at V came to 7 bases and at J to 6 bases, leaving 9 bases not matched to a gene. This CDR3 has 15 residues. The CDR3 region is CASTHRQGTNSPLHF. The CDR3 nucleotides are TGTGCCAGCACCCACCGACAGGGTACTAATTCACCCCTCCACTTT.

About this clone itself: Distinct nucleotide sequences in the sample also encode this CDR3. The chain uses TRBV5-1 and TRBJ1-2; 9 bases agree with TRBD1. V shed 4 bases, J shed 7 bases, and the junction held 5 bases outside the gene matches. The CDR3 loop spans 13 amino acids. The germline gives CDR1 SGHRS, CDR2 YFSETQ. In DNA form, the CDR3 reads TGCGCCAGCAGCCCGGGACAGGGTGGTGGCTACACCTTC. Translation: CASSPGQGGGYTF.